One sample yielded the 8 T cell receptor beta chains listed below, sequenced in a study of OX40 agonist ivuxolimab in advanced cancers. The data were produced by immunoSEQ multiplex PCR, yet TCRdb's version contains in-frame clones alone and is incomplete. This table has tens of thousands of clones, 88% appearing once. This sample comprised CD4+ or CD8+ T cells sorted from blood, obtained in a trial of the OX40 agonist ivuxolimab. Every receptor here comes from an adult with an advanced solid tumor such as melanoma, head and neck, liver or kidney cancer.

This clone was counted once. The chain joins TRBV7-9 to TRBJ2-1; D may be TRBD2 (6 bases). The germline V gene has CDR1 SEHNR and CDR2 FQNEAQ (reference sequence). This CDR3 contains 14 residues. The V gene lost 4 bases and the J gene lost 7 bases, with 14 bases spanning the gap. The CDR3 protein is CASSSGLARNEQFF. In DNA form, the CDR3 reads TGTGCCAGCAGCTCGGGACTCGCTAGGAATGAGCAGTTCTTC.

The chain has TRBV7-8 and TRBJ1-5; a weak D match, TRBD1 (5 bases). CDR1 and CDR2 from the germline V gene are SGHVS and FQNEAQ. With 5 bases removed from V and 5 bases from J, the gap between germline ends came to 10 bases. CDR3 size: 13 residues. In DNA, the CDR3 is TGTGCCAGCAGCCTCGGGACGCATCAGCCCCAGCATTTT. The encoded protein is CASSLGTHQPQHF.

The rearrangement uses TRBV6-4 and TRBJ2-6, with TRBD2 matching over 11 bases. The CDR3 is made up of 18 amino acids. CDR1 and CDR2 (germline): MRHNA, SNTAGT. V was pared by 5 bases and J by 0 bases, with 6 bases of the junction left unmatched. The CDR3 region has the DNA TGTGCCAGCAGTCCCGATAGCGGGGGGGCCTCTGGGGCCAACGTCCTGACTTTC. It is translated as CASSPDSGGASGANVLTF.

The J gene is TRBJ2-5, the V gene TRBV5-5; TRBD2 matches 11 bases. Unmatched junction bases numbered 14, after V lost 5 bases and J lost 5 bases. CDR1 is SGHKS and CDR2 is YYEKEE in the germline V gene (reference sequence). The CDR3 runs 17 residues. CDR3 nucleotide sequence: TGTGCCAGCAGGTCCGTGCCTAGCGGGGGGCCGGGGGAGACCCAGTACTTC. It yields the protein CASRSVPSGGPGETQYF.

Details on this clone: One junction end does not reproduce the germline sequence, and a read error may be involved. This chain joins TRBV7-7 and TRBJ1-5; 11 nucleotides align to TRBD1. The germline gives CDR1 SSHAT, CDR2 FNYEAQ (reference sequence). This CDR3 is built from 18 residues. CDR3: CASSLGQGALKGNQPQHF. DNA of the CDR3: TGTGCTAGCAGCTTAGGACAGGGGGCCTTGAAAGGCAATCAGCCCCAGCATTTT.

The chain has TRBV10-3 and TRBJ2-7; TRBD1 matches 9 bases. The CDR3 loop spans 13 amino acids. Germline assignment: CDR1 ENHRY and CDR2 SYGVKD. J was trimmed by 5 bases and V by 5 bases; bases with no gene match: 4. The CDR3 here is CAISRQGDHEQYF. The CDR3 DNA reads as TGTGCCATCAGTCGACAGGGGGACCACGAGCAGTACTTC.

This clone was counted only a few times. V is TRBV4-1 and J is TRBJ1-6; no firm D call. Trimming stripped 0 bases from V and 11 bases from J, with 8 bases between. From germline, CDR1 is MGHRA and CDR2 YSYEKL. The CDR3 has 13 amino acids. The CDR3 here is CASSQDGPTPLHF. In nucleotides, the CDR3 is TGCGCCAGCAGCCAAGATGGGCCGACACCCCTCCACTTT.

CDR3 loop: CASSFQRGGKDTQYF. CDR3 sequence (DNA): TGTGCCAGCAGCTTCCAGCGGGGGGGAAAAGATACGCAGTATTTT. V is TRBV9 and J is TRBJ2-3; 10 bases agree with TRBD2. Germline-derived CDR1 and CDR2 are SGDLS and YYNGEE. There are 15 residues in the CDR3. V shed 4 bases and J 5 bases; nucleotides not matched to a gene: 7. The full variable domain, completed using reference TRBV9 and TRBJ2-3, is DSGVTQTPKHLITATGQRVTLRCSPRSGDLSVYWYQQSLDQGLQFLIQYYNGEERAKGNILERFSAQQFPDLHSELNLSSLELGDSALYFCASSFQRGGKDTQYFGPGTRLTVL.